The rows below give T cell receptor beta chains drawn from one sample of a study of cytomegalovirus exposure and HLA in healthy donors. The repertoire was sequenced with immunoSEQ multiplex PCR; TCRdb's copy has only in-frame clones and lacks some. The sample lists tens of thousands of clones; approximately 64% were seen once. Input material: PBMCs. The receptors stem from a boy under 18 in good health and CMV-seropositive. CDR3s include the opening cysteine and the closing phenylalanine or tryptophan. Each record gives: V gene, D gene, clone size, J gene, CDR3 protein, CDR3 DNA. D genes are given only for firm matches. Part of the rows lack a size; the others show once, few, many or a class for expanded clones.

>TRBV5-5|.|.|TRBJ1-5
CASSLVSGGQPQHF
TGTGCCAGCAGCTTGGTTTCGGGGGGTCAGCCCCAGCATTTT
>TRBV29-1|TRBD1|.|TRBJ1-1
CSGIRQGVWTEAFF
TGCAGCGGGATCAGACAGGGGGTTTGGACTGAAGCTTTCTTT
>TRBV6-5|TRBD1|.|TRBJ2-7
CASSLGTGSYEQYF
TGTGCCAGCAGCCTTGGGACAGGAAGCTACGAGCAGTACTTC
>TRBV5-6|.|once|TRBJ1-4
CASSLGQLNEKLFF
TGTGCCAGCAGCTTGGGACAGCTTAATGAAAAACTGTTTTTT
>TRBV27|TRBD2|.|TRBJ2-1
CASSLVSGSKNEQFF
TGTGCCAGCAGTTTAGTTAGCGGGAGCAAAAATGAGCAGTTCTTC
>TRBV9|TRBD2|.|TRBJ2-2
CASSANPGTSGGYTGELFF
TGTGCCAGCAGCGCAAATCCCGGGACTAGCGGGGGTTACACCGGGGAGCTGTTTTTT
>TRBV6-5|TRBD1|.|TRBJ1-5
CASSRGQGFQPQHF
TGTGCCAGCAGTCGAGGACAGGGATTTCAGCCCCAGCATTTT
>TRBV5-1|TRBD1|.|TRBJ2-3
CASSFGTAEGSDTQYF
TGCGCCAGCAGCTTCGGGACAGCCGAGGGGTCAGATACGCAGTATTTT
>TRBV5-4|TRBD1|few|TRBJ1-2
CASRPFGTANYGYTF
TGTGCCAGCAGGCCGTTCGGGACAGCTAACTATGGCTACACCTTC
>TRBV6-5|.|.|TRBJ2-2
CASSYRRTNTGELFF
TGTGCCAGCAGTTACAGGCGGACGAACACCGGGGAGCTGTTTTTT
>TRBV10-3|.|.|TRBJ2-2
CAISNGELFF
TGTGCCATCAGCAACGGGGAGCTGTTTTTT
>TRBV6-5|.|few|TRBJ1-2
CASRSTDGPYGYTF
TGTGCCAGCAGATCGACGGATGGGCCCTATGGCTACACCTTC
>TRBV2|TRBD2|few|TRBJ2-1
CASSASGLAYEQFF
TGTGCCAGCAGCGCCTCTGGACTAGCGTATGAGCAGTTCTTC
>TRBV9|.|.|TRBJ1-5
CASSPGLIFQPQHF
TGTGCCAGCAGCCCCGGACTTATATTTCAGCCCCAGCATTTT
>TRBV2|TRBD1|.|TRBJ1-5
CASDQVAGGAGQPQHF
TGTGCCAGCGACCAGGTTGCAGGGGGCGCGGGTCAGCCCCAGCATTTT
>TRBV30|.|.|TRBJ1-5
CAWSGQSNQPQHF
TGTGCCTGGAGTGGACAAAGCAATCAGCCCCAGCATTTT
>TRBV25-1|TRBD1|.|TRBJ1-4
CASRDRVGEKLFF
TGTGCCAGCAGGGACAGGGTGGGTGAAAAACTGTTTTTT
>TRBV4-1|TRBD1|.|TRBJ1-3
CASSPTRRDRGFGNTIYF
TGCGCCAGCAGCCCTACCAGGCGGGACAGGGGATTCGGAAACACCATATATTTT